This T cell receptor beta chain was retrieved from a study of blood T cell repertoires in COVID-19 (dated by TCRdb to 2018 to 2020). Study-wide context: Samples from collaborators originated in the United States, Italy and Spain and spanned both the acute and convalescent phases of COVID-19. The material from the prospective study consisted of cDNA or gDNA derived from T cells, B-cell-depleted T cells, or PBMCs. Deeply sampled blood TCRbeta repertoires from subjects exposed to, actively infected with, or recovered from COVID-19 were included in the dataset. The repertoires were released in a freely available public database intended as a resource for research on the immune response to SARS-CoV-2. The samples were drawn from two sources: the first 160 participants of the ongoing ImmuneRACE study, and 1,000 to 1,500 subjects contributed by 6 global collaborators. Nearly every sample came with metadata listing a de-identified subject ID, COVID-19 status, age in years and sex. Where available, HLA class I and class II types were taken from metadata supplied by the sample provider and were not determined by assay-based typing.

Findings and caveats that apply to the study as a whole: The quantity of clinical and demographic metadata differed by source and by participant and was supplied without curation.

TCRbeta CDR3 regions were amplified from genomic DNA using the immunoSEQ Assay, a bias-controlled multiplex PCR. Per the source publication's procedure: The number of nucleated cells in each sample was estimated by amplification of reference gene primers within the assay. To quantify the absolute abundance of each unique TCRbeta CDR3 rearrangement, sequence reads were collapsed and filtered. Productive Simpson clonality was computed per sample as the square root of Simpson's diversity index over productive rearrangements. In TCRdb, the immuneACCESS table is reduced to in-frame sequences with V and J assigned. These tables do not hold every clone; where another copy was compared, an unresolved V gene accounts for under half, and the others remain unexplained. V and J calls and clone size follow that table, whereas D and trimming were derived from the DNA. For this sample there are 180,000 or so clones; 60% to 85% appear just once. Approximately 9% of the sample goes to the ten largest clones.

In its sample, this clone was seen a few times. The specificity of this receptor is unknown. No much larger clonotype is one base removed from it; base qualities were not supplied. From a lookup of the germline V gene, CDR1 and CDR2 are LGHNA and YSLEER. The CDR3, from cysteine to phenylalanine, totals 19 residues. Only CDR3 DNA is held: 57 bases, read in frame from base 1. Trimming takes 0 bases off V and 5 bases off J; junction bases not matched to a gene: 10. Collaborating institutions collected whole blood in K2EDTA tubes following their own protocols. For TCRbeta analysis, collaborators shipped samples as frozen whole blood, isolated PBMCs, or DNA extracted from either of those sample types.

The receptor was derived from a woman aged 45-59 years with active or convalescent COVID-19. Sequencing input: peripheral blood. The sequence joins TRBV4-3 to TRBJ2-2; 12 bases in between match TRBD2. The DNA reads TGCGCCAGCAGCCAAGATTTGCGGCTAGCGGGGGGGAGGACCGGGGAGCTGTTTTTT. The encoded protein is CASSQDLRLAGGRTGELFF.